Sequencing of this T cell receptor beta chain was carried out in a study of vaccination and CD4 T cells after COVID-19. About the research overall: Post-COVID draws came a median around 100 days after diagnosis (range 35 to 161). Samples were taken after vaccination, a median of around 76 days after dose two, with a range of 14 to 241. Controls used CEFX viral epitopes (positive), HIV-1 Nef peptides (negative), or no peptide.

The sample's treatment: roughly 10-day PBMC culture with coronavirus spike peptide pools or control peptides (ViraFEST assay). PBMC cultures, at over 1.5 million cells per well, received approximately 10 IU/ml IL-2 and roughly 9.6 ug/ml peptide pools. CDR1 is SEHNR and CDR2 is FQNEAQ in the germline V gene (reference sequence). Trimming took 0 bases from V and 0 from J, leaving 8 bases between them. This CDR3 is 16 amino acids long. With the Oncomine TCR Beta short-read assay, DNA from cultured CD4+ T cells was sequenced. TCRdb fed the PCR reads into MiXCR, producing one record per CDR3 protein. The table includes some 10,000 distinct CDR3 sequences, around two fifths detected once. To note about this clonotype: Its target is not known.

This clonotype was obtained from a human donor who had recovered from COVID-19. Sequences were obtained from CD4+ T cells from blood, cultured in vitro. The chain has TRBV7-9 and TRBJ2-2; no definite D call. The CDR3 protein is CASSLARAANTGELFF. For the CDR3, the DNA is TGTGCCAGCAGCTTAGCCCGGGCTGCGAACACCGGGGAGCTGTTTTTT.